This T cell receptor (beta chain) is drawn from a study of shared clonotypes between healthy human individuals. Sequencing used immunoSEQ multiplex PCR; TCRdb keeps in-frame clones, though not all of them. The table records around 700,000 clones, more than 70% of them present only once. The sample comprised memory CD4+ T cells sorted from blood. Subset given: CD45RA-negative fraction. The receptor comes from a woman between 25 and 40 years old in good health.

CDR3 nucleotides: TGTGCCAGCAGTGTCCTCGGGCGGGACAATCAGCCCCAGCATTTT. The encoded protein is CASSVLGRDNQPQHF. The gene calls are TRBV25-1 and TRBJ1-5, with D uncertain. V shed 4 bases and J shed 3 bases, with 13 bases lying between them. Germline V gives CDR1 MGHDK, CDR2 SYGVNS. This CDR3 is 15 amino acids long.